This T cell receptor beta chain originates from a study of shared clonotypes between healthy human individuals. Sequencing used immunoSEQ multiplex PCR; TCRdb keeps in-frame clones, though not all of them. The sample lists 1 million to 1.2 million clones, approximately 80% seen once, with 0.7% to 0.95% in the top ten. Sample: memory CD4+ T cells from PBMCs. Subset specified: CD45RA-negative fraction. This TCR came from a man between 18 and 29 years old in good health. Some clones in this sample may be carry-over from other donors' samples.

The CDR3 coding sequence is TGTGCCAGCTCCTCTTCCGGGGGCACGGGTGGCTACACCTTC. Its protein product is CASSSSGGTGGYTF. The chain uses TRBV18 and TRBJ1-2, with D possibly being TRBD1 (6 bases). V was pared by 6 bases and J by 7 bases, with 18 bases between. Germline V gives CDR1 KGHSH, CDR2 LQKENI. The CDR3 is 14 amino acids.